This T cell receptor (beta chain) originates from a study of blood T cells in healthy people across ages. A word on this clonotype: Its antigen is as yet unknown.

Using a J-beta primer mix together with a sample-barcoded 5' primer, a second PCR was run for about 6 to 11 cycles. Each cDNA molecule was tagged by a template-switch adaptor that had 12 random nucleotides. TCRdb re-called the 5' RACE reads with MiXCR, one entry per CDR3 protein. Of about 580,000 distinct CDR3 sequences in the sample, around half were seen once. Extraction yielded at least 6 micrograms of total RNA per sample. Study conclusions and caveats: Shifts in expanded clonotypes may have been confounded by donor CMV status, which was unknown. Long-lived and aged donors differed, with more naive CD4+ cells and higher diversity in the long-lived.

The CDR3 extends over 16 amino acids. V lost 6 bases, J lost 0 bases, and 15 bases lay in between. The sequence came from a man older than 75 in good health. The chain has TRBV12-3 or TRBV12-4 and TRBJ2-4; D perhaps matches TRBD2 (6 bases). Specimen: blood. CDR3 protein: CASRVGRTIAKNIQYF. In DNA form, the CDR3 reads TGTGCCAGCAGGGTGGGACGGACTATAGCCAAAAACATTCAGTACTTC.